A selection of T cell receptor beta chains follows, all from one sample in a study of T cell responses to AZD1222 COVID-19 vaccine. The repertoire was sequenced with immunoSEQ multiplex PCR; TCRdb's copy has only in-frame clones and lacks some. The data hold about 140,000 clones, with roughly 92% observed a single time. Material: peripheral blood, obtained on day 0 of AZD1222 vaccination. Receptors were obtained from an adult in good health. Each CDR3 is given with its conserved first and last residue. The order of the fields is CDR3 DNA, CDR3 protein, D gene, clone size, J gene, V gene. A D gene is named only where the DNA matches it firmly. A row's size may be missing; if present it is once, few, many or a size class.

cdr3_nt: TGTGCCAGCAAAACAGGGGCAGATACGCAGTATTTT
cdr3_aa: CASKTGADTQYF
d_call: TRBD1
clone_size: -
j_call: TRBJ2-3
v_call: TRBV6-5

cdr3_nt: TGTGCCAGCAGGACGACAGGGGCTAATACGCAGTATTTT
cdr3_aa: CASRTTGANTQYF
d_call: TRBD1
clone_size: -
j_call: TRBJ2-3
v_call: TRBV6-5

cdr3_nt: TGCGCCAGCTCGCGGGCTAGCGGGGAAACCACAGATACGCAGTATTTT
cdr3_aa: CASSRASGETTDTQYF
d_call: TRBD2
clone_size: -
j_call: TRBJ2-3
v_call: TRBV10-2

cdr3_nt: TGCGCCAGCAGCTCCCGCGGGGGGCAAGAGACCCAGTACTTC
cdr3_aa: CASSSRGGQETQYF
d_call: TRBD2
clone_size: -
j_call: TRBJ2-5
v_call: TRBV5-1

cdr3_nt: TGTGCCATCAGTGAGTCGATAGCGGACACCGGGGAGCTGTTTTTT
cdr3_aa: CAISESIADTGELFF
d_call: -
clone_size: -
j_call: TRBJ2-2
v_call: TRBV10-3

cdr3_nt: TGTGCCAGCTCCCCCCCGGACAGCTTGGGGGAGACCCAGTACTTC
cdr3_aa: CASSPPDSLGETQYF
d_call: -
clone_size: -
j_call: TRBJ2-5
v_call: TRBV11-2

cdr3_nt: TGTGCCAGCAGCTCGACAGGGCCATGGGCCATATATTTT
cdr3_aa: CASSSTGPWAIYF
d_call: TRBD1
clone_size: -
j_call: TRBJ1-3
v_call: TRBV7-2

cdr3_nt: TGTGCCAGCAGTTTGATTAGGGGCGAGCAGTACTTC
cdr3_aa: CASSLIRGEQYF
d_call: -
clone_size: -
j_call: TRBJ2-7
v_call: TRBV28

cdr3_nt: TGTGCCAGCAGTACTGCGACGGGCACCCCATATGAGCAGTTCTTC
cdr3_aa: CASSTATGTPYEQFF
d_call: -
clone_size: -
j_call: TRBJ2-1
v_call: TRBV27

cdr3_nt: TGTGCCACGTTTCGGAGGGCCGCAGGGGAGACCCAGTACTTC
cdr3_aa: CATFRRAAGETQYF
d_call: -
clone_size: -
j_call: TRBJ2-5
v_call: TRBV2

cdr3_nt: TGTGCCAGTAGTATGGGGGCGGGAGCCGGAATTCGAGATGAGCAGTTCTTC
cdr3_aa: CASSMGAGAGIRDEQFF
d_call: -
clone_size: -
j_call: TRBJ2-1
v_call: TRBV19

cdr3_nt: TGTGCCAGCAGTGAAGGGTACAGATCGGCCAAAAACATTCAGTACTTC
cdr3_aa: CASSEGYRSAKNIQYF
d_call: -
clone_size: -
j_call: TRBJ2-4
v_call: TRBV6-1

cdr3_nt: TGCAGTGCTAGATCCACGTACGCTTTCTTT
cdr3_aa: CSARSTYAFF
d_call: -
clone_size: -
j_call: TRBJ1-1
v_call: TRBV20-1

cdr3_nt: TGTGCCAGCAAGTTGAATCCAGATCAGCCCCAGCATTTT
cdr3_aa: CASKLNPDQPQHF
d_call: -
clone_size: -
j_call: TRBJ1-5
v_call: TRBV6-5

cdr3_nt: TGCGCCAGCAGCTTGGGGGACTGGAGCTCCTACGAGCAGTACTTC
cdr3_aa: CASSLGDWSSYEQYF
d_call: -
clone_size: once
j_call: TRBJ2-7
v_call: TRBV5-1

cdr3_nt: TGTGCCAGCAGCCCTCGGCAGGATCTCGAGCAGTACTTC
cdr3_aa: CASSPRQDLEQYF
d_call: -
clone_size: -
j_call: TRBJ2-7
v_call: TRBV11-2

cdr3_nt: TGTGCCAGTACCCCGCTGACAGGGGGAAGCGAAAAACTGTTTTTT
cdr3_aa: CASTPLTGGSEKLFF
d_call: TRBD1
clone_size: -
j_call: TRBJ1-4
v_call: TRBV19

cdr3_nt: TGTGCCAGCAGGGCTGTACAGGGTTTCCATGGCTACACCTTC
cdr3_aa: CASRAVQGFHGYTF
d_call: -
clone_size: -
j_call: TRBJ1-2
v_call: TRBV6-5

cdr3_nt: TGTGCCAGCAGGATCCCCGGGGTAAACTATGGCTACACCTTC
cdr3_aa: CASRIPGVNYGYTF
d_call: -
clone_size: -
j_call: TRBJ1-2
v_call: TRBV6-5

cdr3_nt: TGTGCCAGCAGTGAAGCCTCCCGCGGTCGGGGCTACACCTTC
cdr3_aa: CASSEASRGRGYTF
d_call: -
clone_size: -
j_call: TRBJ1-2
v_call: TRBV2

cdr3_nt: TGTGCCAGCAGCCGCGATTCAGGGAATAGCAATCAGCCCCAGCATTTT
cdr3_aa: CASSRDSGNSNQPQHF
d_call: -
clone_size: -
j_call: TRBJ1-5
v_call: TRBV3-1/TRBV3-2

cdr3_nt: TGTGCCAGCAGCCAGGGGACAGGGGTTGGCGGCACCATATATTTT
cdr3_aa: CASSQGTGVGGTIYF
d_call: TRBD1
clone_size: -
j_call: TRBJ1-3
v_call: TRBV3-1/TRBV3-2

cdr3_nt: TGTGCCAGCAGCTTGATTTTAGGGCGGACCGCGAACACCGGGGAGCTGTTTTTT
cdr3_aa: CASSLILGRTANTGELFF
d_call: -
clone_size: -
j_call: TRBJ2-2
v_call: TRBV5-4

cdr3_nt: TGTGCCAGAAGCTTGGTAGGTGGGAATCAGCCCCAGCATTTT
cdr3_aa: CARSLVGGNQPQHF
d_call: -
clone_size: -
j_call: TRBJ1-5
v_call: TRBV7-5

cdr3_nt: TGTGCCAGCAGCCGGGGGACAGGACTCTACAATGAGCAGTTCTTC
cdr3_aa: CASSRGTGLYNEQFF
d_call: TRBD1
clone_size: -
j_call: TRBJ2-1
v_call: TRBV11-2

cdr3_nt: TGCAGCGTTGTCTTCAGGGCCACCGGGGAGCTGTTTTTT
cdr3_aa: CSVVFRATGELFF
d_call: -
clone_size: -
j_call: TRBJ2-2
v_call: TRBV29-1

cdr3_nt: TGTGCCAGCAGCCCACCCTCCTACAATGAGCAGTTCTTC
cdr3_aa: CASSPPSYNEQFF
d_call: -
clone_size: -
j_call: TRBJ2-1
v_call: TRBV7-2

cdr3_nt: TGTGCCAGCAGCCAGGGAGCTGGAAACACCATATATTTT
cdr3_aa: CASSQGAGNTIYF
d_call: -
clone_size: -
j_call: TRBJ1-3
v_call: TRBV7-9

cdr3_nt: TGTGCCACGGCCCTTGGACCTCAAAAAACGGGACTCCTTGGGTATTTT
cdr3_aa: CATALGPQKTGLLGYF
d_call: -
clone_size: -
j_call: TRBJ2-3
v_call: TRBV10-3

cdr3_nt: TGTGCCATCAGCGAATATAATGAGCAGTTCTTC
cdr3_aa: CAISEYNEQFF
d_call: -
clone_size: -
j_call: TRBJ2-1
v_call: TRBV10-3

cdr3_nt: TGTGCCAGTAGTATAGGGACAGGGCCCCACGAGCAGTACTTC
cdr3_aa: CASSIGTGPHEQYF
d_call: TRBD1
clone_size: -
j_call: TRBJ2-7
v_call: TRBV19

cdr3_nt: TGTGCCAGCACACTCGAGCTTACCGGGGGACTTGATGGCTACACCTTC
cdr3_aa: CASTLELTGGLDGYTF
d_call: -
clone_size: -
j_call: TRBJ1-2
v_call: TRBV7-2

cdr3_nt: TGTGCCAGCAGCTTGGTAGGGACGAATGAAAAACTGTTTTTT
cdr3_aa: CASSLVGTNEKLFF
d_call: -
clone_size: -
j_call: TRBJ1-4
v_call: TRBV5-5

cdr3_nt: TGCGCCAGCAGCACTGGAGGGCCCGGGCAGCCCCAGCATTTT
cdr3_aa: CASSTGGPGQPQHF
d_call: -
clone_size: -
j_call: TRBJ1-5
v_call: TRBV5-1

cdr3_nt: TGTGCCAGCAGAAACGAAGCAGCGGGGGCCCGGGAGACCCAGTACTTC
cdr3_aa: CASRNEAAGARETQYF
d_call: TRBD2
clone_size: -
j_call: TRBJ2-5
v_call: TRBV5-4

cdr3_nt: TGTGCCAGCAGCAAGCCCCCGGGACAGATCTACGAGCAGTACTTC
cdr3_aa: CASSKPPGQIYEQYF
d_call: TRBD1
clone_size: -
j_call: TRBJ2-7
v_call: TRBV7-9